The 20 T cell receptor beta chains given below trace back to one sample, sequenced in a study of blood T cell repertoires in COVID-19. Produced via immunoSEQ multiplex PCR; TCRdb's table is partial and in-frame only. The profile shows approximately 440,000 clones, about 90% of them singletons. The sequenced sample consisted of PBMCs or T cells enriched from blood (not recorded which). These receptors all stem from a man between 18 and 35 years old who had recovered from COVID-19.

This clone came up once. The DNA for the CDR3 is TGTGCCAGCAGCAGACAGGGGTCTACCTACGAGCAGTACTTC. Amino acids: CASSRQGSTYEQYF. The chain carries TRBV9 and TRBJ2-7, with 8 bases fitting TRBD1. V shed 4 bases, J shed 2 bases, and the junction held 5 bases outside the gene matches. The CDR3 consists of 14 residues. CDR1 is SGDLS and CDR2 is YYNGEE in the germline V gene.

V and J are TRBV3-1 (or the pseudogene TRBV3-2) and TRBJ2-1; no definite D call. The germline CDR1 and CDR2 sequences are LGHDT and YNNKEL (reference sequence). The CDR3 extends over 12 amino acids. V was pared by 2 bases and J by 9 bases, with 8 bases between. CDR3 DNA sequence: TGTGCCAGCAGCCAATCTGCGAGTGAGCAGTTCTTC. Protein product: CASSQSASEQFF.

The V gene is TRBV5-1, the J gene TRBJ1-1, with no clear D. This CDR3 is 12 amino acids long. Germline V gene sequence: CDR1 SGHRS, CDR2 YFSETQ. Trimming left V 0 bases short and J 9 bases short, with 9 bases between. The CDR3 loop is CASSLDSGKAFF. The CDR3 region has the DNA TGCGCCAGCAGCTTGGATTCCGGTAAAGCTTTCTTT.

The CDR3 DNA reads as TGTGCCAGCAGCACTTCCCAGACCAGGCGGGGAACCGGGGAGCTGTTTTTT. Translating it yields CASSTSQTRRGTGELFF. The gene calls are TRBV5-4 and TRBJ2-2, with D possibly being TRBD2 (6 bases). The germline V gene encodes CDR1 SGHNT and CDR2 YYREEE (reference sequence). The CDR3 consists of 17 residues. The ends were cut back, 4 bases at V and 5 bases at J, with 21 bases in the middle.

This chain joins TRBV4-1 and TRBJ2-7; maybe TRBD2 (6 bases). V lost 3 bases and J lost 0, with 12 bases in between. CDR3 size: 15 residues. Germline lookup yields CDR1 MGHRA and CDR2 YSYEKL. The CDR3 spells CASSHPGLSSYEQYF. CDR3 sequence (DNA): TGCGCCAGCAGCCACCCGGGACTTAGCTCCTACGAGCAGTACTTC.

V usage is TRBV27 and J usage is TRBJ2-7; perhaps TRBD1 as D (7 bases). The germline V gene encodes CDR1 MNHEY and CDR2 SMNVEV (reference sequence). V lost 1 base and J lost 1, with 11 bases in between. The CDR3 loop spans 15 amino acids. This CDR3 is CASSLWAGGSYEQYF. CDR3 nucleotides: TGTGCCAGCAGTTTATGGGCAGGGGGGTCCTACGAGCAGTACTTC.

The rearrangement links TRBV28 to TRBJ1-4; 8 nucleotides align to TRBD1. CDR1 is MDHEN and CDR2 is SYDVKM in the germline V gene. The V segment lost 5 bases and the J segment 8 bases; nucleotides outside the gene matches: 7. This CDR3 is 14 amino acids long. CDR3 in amino acids: CASSPRTGREKLFF. The CDR3 DNA reads TGTGCCAGCAGTCCCAGGACAGGGAGGGAAAAACTGTTTTTT.

The chain couples TRBV19 to TRBJ1-2, with 9 nucleotides matching TRBD1. This CDR3 is built from 16 residues. CDR1 LNHDA and CDR2 SQIVND come from the germline V gene (reference sequence). V dropped 7 bases and J dropped 4; count of bases not matched to a gene: 13. CDR3 DNA sequence: TGTGCCAGTAAACCGGGACAGGGTGGGGGAATCTATGGCTACACCTTC. Protein product: CASKPGQGGGIYGYTF.

The CDR3 DNA reads as TGTGCCAGCAATCTACAGGGAGGGGATGGCTACACCTTC. Encoded protein: CASNLQGGDGYTF. The V gene is TRBV6-5, the J gene TRBJ1-2; D may be TRBD1 (6 bases). The CDR3 covers 13 residues. Germline CDR1 is MNHEY and CDR2 is SVGAGI. With 7 bases removed from V and 6 bases from J, the gap between germline ends came to 15 bases.

This clone appeared a single time. CDR3 DNA: TGCAGCGGGGTAGCGGGAGGGTTCGCCTACAATGAGCAGTTCTTC. This translates into CSGVAGGFAYNEQFF. This chain connects TRBV29-1 to TRBJ2-1; 11 positions agree with TRBD2. The germline gives CDR1 SQVTM, CDR2 ANQGSEA. The CDR3 is 15 amino acids. J was trimmed by 2 bases and V by 7 bases; bases with no gene match: 7.

This clone was counted once. The chain links TRBV5-5 to TRBJ1-4; TRBD1 matches at 7 bases. The J segment lost 5 bases and the V segment lost 3 bases, leaving 10 bases of the junction unmatched. The CDR3 extends over 16 amino acids. CDR1 SGHKS and CDR2 YYEKEE come from the germline V gene (reference sequence). As DNA, the CDR3 is TGTGCCAGCAGCTCTCAACCGGGACAGACAAATGAAAAACTGTTTTTT. The encoded protein is CASSSQPGQTNEKLFF.

The rearrangement uses TRBV7-8 and TRBJ2-3, with D perhaps TRBD2 (6 bases). Germline V gives CDR1 SGHVS, CDR2 FQNEAQ. The CDR3 runs to 14 residues. Between the trimmed V and J ends, which lost 5 bases and 2 bases, there was a span of 11 bases. This CDR3 reads CASSPPGDTDTQYF. CDR3 DNA sequence: TGTGCCAGCAGCCCGCCGGGGGACACAGATACGCAGTATTTT.

The chain joins TRBV6-2 or TRBV6-3 to TRBJ2-7; D ambiguous. There are 16 residues in the CDR3. Germline V CDR1 and CDR2: MNHEY, SVGEGT. Between the trimmed V and J ends, which lost 2 bases and 2 bases, there was a span of 16 bases. For the CDR3, the DNA is TGTGCCAGCAGTTACCTGCCAGGCCAAATCGCCTACGAGCAGTACTTC. This sequence encodes CASSYLPGQIAYEQYF.

The CDR3 loop reads CASNRQGAEASQPQHF. Written as DNA, the CDR3 is TGTGCCAGCAACCGTCAGGGGGCAGAAGCTAGTCAGCCCCAGCATTTT. The genes are TRBV5-6 and TRBJ1-5; 8 bases match TRBD1. Losses at the gene ends were 6 bases for V and 6 bases for J; bases not matched to a gene: 14. Per germline, CDR1 SGHDT and CDR2 YYEEEE. The length of the CDR3 is 16 residues.

The chain combines TRBV6-5 with TRBJ1-2, with a possible D match to TRBD1 (5 bases). V was trimmed by 6 bases and J by 4 bases, leaving 9 bases between them. This CDR3 is built from 12 residues. Germline V gene data show CDR1 as MNHEY and CDR2 as SVGAGI. CDR3 loop: CASSDSLYGYTF. The CDR3 coding sequence is TGTGCCAGCAGCGACAGTCTCTATGGCTACACCTTC.

The V gene is TRBV7-2, the J gene TRBJ1-5; no reliable D call. Germline V gene sequence: CDR1 SGHTA, CDR2 FQGNSA. This CDR3 region has 15 residues. With 1 base removed from V and 0 bases from J, the gap between germline ends came to 7 bases. The CDR3 region has the DNA TGTGCCAGCAGCTTAGGAGTCTATAGCAATCAGCCCCAGCATTTT. Amino acids: CASSLGVYSNQPQHF.

The J gene is TRBJ2-3, the V gene TRBV5-1; no reliable D call. The V end was cut by 4 bases, the J end by 0 bases, with 9 bases between. The CDR3 totals 14 residues. Per the germline V gene, CDR1 is SGHRS and CDR2 is YFSETQ. The CDR3 DNA sequence: TGCGCCAGCAGCAACACATATAGCACAGATACGCAGTATTTT. It specifies CASSNTYSTDTQYF.

The chain combines TRBV10-3 with TRBJ2-1; TRBD2 is a possible D gene (5 bases). CDR3 length: 11 amino acids. Germline V lookup: CDR1 ENHRY, CDR2 SYGVKD. CDR3 protein: CANGVTGEQFF. The CDR3 DNA is TGTGCGAACGGGGTTACCGGTGAGCAGTTCTTC.

The rearrangement links TRBV9 to TRBJ1-6, with 7 positions matching TRBD1. V dropped 4 bases and J dropped 7; count of bases not matched to a gene: 8. The CDR3 is 15 residues long. Germline loops: CDR1 SGDLS, CDR2 YYNGEE. CDR3 bases: TGTGCCAGCAGCCCGCCGGGACAGCTAAATTCACCCCTCCACTTT. It encodes CASSPPGQLNSPLHF.

This sequence joins TRBV23-1 and TRBJ1-5, with D uncertain. TRBV23-1 is assigned to the ORF class and has an uncertain function. V lost 9 bases and J lost 5, with 14 bases in between. The CDR3 sequence is 13 residues long. The CDR3 reads CASNPRGYQPQHF. CDR3 in DNA: TGCGCCAGTAACCCCCGCGGTTATCAGCCCCAGCATTTT.